This T cell receptor beta chain was obtained from a study of molecular identifiers for immune sequencing clone quantification. The CDR3 covers 15 residues. CDR1 is SGHTA and CDR2 is FQGNSA in the germline V gene. Notes on this clonotype: A much larger clone lies one base from this, so it may be a read error.

TCRdb passed the PCR reads through MiXCR, listing each CDR3 protein once. The data contain just over 95,000 distinct CDR3 sequences, about 24% of them singletons. The rearrangement joins TRBV7-2 to TRBJ2-5; 8 nucleotides align to TRBD1. The sequence was obtained from a human donor in good health. Some libraries in this study had Jurkat cell RNA spiked in. Sequenced sample: naive CD8+ T cells from blood, with Jurkat cell RNA spiked in. The subset: FACS-sorted CD8+CD4-CCR7+CD45RA+ naive T cells. This CDR3 reads CASSPGTGLKEPQYF. CDR3 nucleotides: TGTGCCAGCAGCCCCGGGACAGGATTAAAAGAGCCCCAGTACTTC.